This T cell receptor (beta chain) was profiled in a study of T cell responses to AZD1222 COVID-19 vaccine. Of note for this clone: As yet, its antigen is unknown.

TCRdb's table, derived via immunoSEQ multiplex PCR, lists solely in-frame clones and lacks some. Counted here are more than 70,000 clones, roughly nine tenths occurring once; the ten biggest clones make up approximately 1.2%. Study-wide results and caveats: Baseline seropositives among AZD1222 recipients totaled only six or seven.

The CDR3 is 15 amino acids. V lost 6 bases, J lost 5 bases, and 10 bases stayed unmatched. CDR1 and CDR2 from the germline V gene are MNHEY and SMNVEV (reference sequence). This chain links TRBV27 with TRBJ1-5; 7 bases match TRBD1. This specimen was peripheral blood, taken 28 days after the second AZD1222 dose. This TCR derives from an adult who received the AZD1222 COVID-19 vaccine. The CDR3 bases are TGTGCCAGCAGCCTACAGGGGTCCGGGTATCAGCCCCAGCATTTT. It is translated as CASSLQGSGYQPQHF.